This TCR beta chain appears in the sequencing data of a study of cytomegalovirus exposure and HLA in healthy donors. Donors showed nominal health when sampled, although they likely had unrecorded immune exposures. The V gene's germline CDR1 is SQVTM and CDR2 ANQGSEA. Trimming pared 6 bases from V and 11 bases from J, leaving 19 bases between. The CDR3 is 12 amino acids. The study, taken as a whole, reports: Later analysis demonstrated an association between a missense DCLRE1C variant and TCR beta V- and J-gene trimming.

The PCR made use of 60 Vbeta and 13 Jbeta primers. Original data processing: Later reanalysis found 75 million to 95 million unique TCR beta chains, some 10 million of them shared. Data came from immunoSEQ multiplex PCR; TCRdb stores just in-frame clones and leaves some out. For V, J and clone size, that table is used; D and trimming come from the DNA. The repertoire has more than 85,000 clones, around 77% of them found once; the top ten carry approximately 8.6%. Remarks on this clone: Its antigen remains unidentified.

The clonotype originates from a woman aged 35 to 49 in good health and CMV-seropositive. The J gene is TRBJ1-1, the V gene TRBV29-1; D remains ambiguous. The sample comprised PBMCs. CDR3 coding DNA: TGCAGCGTCGGAGGGAGGGCCGTACCGGCTTTCTTT. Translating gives CSVGGRAVPAFF.